Below are 18 T cell receptor beta chains sequenced from a single sample in a study of shared clonotypes between healthy human individuals (dated by TCRdb to 2018 to 2021). Receptors were amplified or captured by the immunoSEQ multiplex PCR assay. TCRdb holds this immuneACCESS table with in-frame rearrangements only. Some clones are missing; in checked studies, unresolved V genes explain under half, and the rest has no known cause. This sample holds approximately 2,000,000 clones; roughly 93% were observed only once. The top ten clonotypes cover about 1.7% of the sample. CD8 naive samples were CD45RO-negative cells positively selected for CCR7, giving a CD45RA+CCR7+ population that excluded TemRA cells. The specimen was naive CD8+ T cells from PBMCs. Explained via the paper, the cell subset or site label denotes: CD45RA+CCR7+. These receptors were obtained from a man aged 18 to 30 in good health. Some clones in this sample may be carry-over from other donors' samples.

V is TRBV2 and J is TRBJ2-1, with D possibly matching TRBD1 (5 bases). The CDR3 spans 10 residues. CDR1 and CDR2 (germline): SNHLY, FYNNEI. Trimming removed 7 bases at V and 9 bases at J, with 7 bases between. The CDR3 sequence: CASTQGEQFF. The CDR3 nucleotides are TGTGCCAGCACGCAGGGTGAGCAGTTCTTC.

This clone is a singleton in its sample. The chain joins TRBV10-3 to TRBJ2-1; D gene ambiguous. Germline V CDR1 and CDR2: ENHRY, SYGVKD. The CDR3 contains 13 residues. Trimming pared 2 bases from V and 8 bases from J, leaving 10 bases between. CDR3 DNA sequence: TGTGCCATCAGTGAGAGGCCTGCGGATGAGCAGTTCTTC. Its protein is CAISERPADEQFF.

The V call is TRBV5-8, the J call TRBJ2-7; D remains unclear. Germline CDR1 is SGHTS and CDR2 is YDEGEE. V shed 0 bases and J shed 7 bases, with 14 bases lying between them. The length of the CDR3 is 14 residues. The CDR3, as DNA: TGTGCCAGCAGCTTGGTTGTCCCCCGCGGAGAGCAGTACTTC. Translating it yields CASSLVVPRGEQYF.

The chain couples TRBV28 to TRBJ2-5; 7 bases fit TRBD1. V gave up 1 base and J gave up 5 bases; unmatched junction bases: 7. The CDR3 is made up of 15 amino acids. Per the germline V gene, CDR1 is MDHEN and CDR2 is SYDVKM. The CDR3 is CASSLYLTGRETQYF. The CDR3 DNA reads as TGTGCCAGCAGTTTATACTTGACAGGGCGTGAGACCCAGTACTTC.

The chain uses TRBV28 and TRBJ2-3; 10 positions match TRBD2. Germline V gives CDR1 MDHEN, CDR2 SYDVKM. The CDR3 spans 17 residues. V gave up 2 bases and J gave up 4 bases; unmatched junction bases: 9. The CDR3 spells CASSLRVSGRVADTQYF. The CDR3 DNA follows: TGTGCCAGCAGTTTAAGGGTCAGCGGGAGGGTGGCAGATACGCAGTATTTT.

CDR3 DNA: TGTGCCACCACAATCCCCGGGACGGTGGTTGGCTACACCTTC. This sequence encodes CATTIPGTVVGYTF. V and J are TRBV6-1 and TRBJ1-2, with a tentative D call TRBD1 (5 bases). Trimming pared 10 bases from V and 7 bases from J, leaving 22 bases between. Germline lookup yields CDR1 MNHNS and CDR2 SASEGT. This CDR3 is 14 amino acids long.

This chain links TRBV28 with TRBJ1-5; D may be TRBD1 (6 bases). Germline CDR1 is MDHEN and CDR2 is SYDVKM. The CDR3 extends over 13 amino acids. Between the trimmed V and J ends, which lost 5 bases and 4 bases, there was a span of 9 bases. The CDR3 protein is CASSEQGNQPQHF. DNA of the CDR3: TGTGCCAGCAGTGAGCAGGGGAATCAGCCCCAGCATTTT.

V usage is TRBV25-1 and J usage is TRBJ2-5; 7 bases line up with TRBD2. With V trimmed by 3 bases and J by 5 bases, 6 bases remained unmatched. In germline, CDR1 is MGHDK, CDR2 SYGVNS. The CDR3 length is 14 residues. This CDR3 reads CASSEYRAGETQYF. As DNA, the CDR3 is TGTGCCAGCAGTGAGTACAGAGCGGGGGAGACCCAGTACTTC.

The chain is built from TRBV5-1 and TRBJ1-1; a weak D match, TRBD1 (5 bases). Trimming took 2 bases from V and 10 from J, leaving 21 bases between them. The length of the CDR3 is 15 residues. Germline loops: CDR1 SGHRS, CDR2 YFSETQ. CDR3 nucleotide sequence: TGCGCCAGCAGCTTAGGGGAACAGCGTGATAAAGTAGCTTTCTTT. It codes for CASSLGEQRDKVAFF.

The chain combines TRBV9 with TRBJ2-7; no clear D gene. Germline CDR1 and CDR2: SGDLS and YYNGEE. This CDR3 region has 15 residues. V lost 0 bases and J lost 2, with 12 bases in between. CDR3 nucleotide sequence: TGTGCCAGCAGCGTAGAATACGGTTGGGCCTACGAGCAGTACTTC. Protein sequence: CASSVEYGWAYEQYF.

The J gene is TRBJ2-5, the V gene TRBV15, with D perhaps assigned TRBD1 or TRBD2 (5 bases each). The CDR3 consists of 13 residues. The V gene lost 1 base and the J gene lost 4 bases, with 7 bases spanning the gap. In germline, CDR1 is LNHNV, CDR2 YYDKDF (reference sequence). CDR3 in amino acids: CATSRVGGETQYF. CDR3 DNA: TGTGCCACCAGCAGAGTTGGGGGAGAGACCCAGTACTTC.

In DNA, the CDR3 is TGCGCCAGCAGCTTGGGACACCGGACTAGTGGTATAGATAACTACGAGCAGTACTTC. It translates to CASSLGHRTSGIDNYEQYF. The V and J genes are TRBV5-1 and TRBJ2-7, with 7 bases identical to TRBD2. J lost 3 bases, V lost 0 bases, and 18 bases had no gene match. CDR1 and CDR2 (germline): SGHRS, YFSETQ. The CDR3 has 19 residues.

The V and J genes are TRBV7-9 and TRBJ1-2; possibly TRBD1 for D (5 bases). CDR3 length equals 15 residues. CDR1 is SEHNR and CDR2 is FQNEAQ in the germline V gene (reference sequence). The germline V and J ends were trimmed by 3 bases and 3 bases, with 14 bases remaining between them. The CDR3 loop is CASSFPSGLDYGYTF. Written as DNA, the CDR3 is TGTGCCAGCAGCTTCCCTTCGGGGCTGGACTATGGCTACACCTTC.

This clone has a single count. The chain uses TRBV5-4 and TRBJ1-2; D is perhaps TRBD1 (5 bases). V was trimmed by 2 bases and J by 6 bases, leaving 11 bases between them. Per the germline V gene, CDR1 is SGHNT and CDR2 is YYREEE (reference sequence). The length of the CDR3 is 13 residues. The CDR3 region is CASSFGGVDGYTF. The CDR3, as DNA: TGTGCCAGCAGCTTCGGAGGGGTAGATGGCTACACCTTC. The variable domain in full, completed from reference TRBV5-4 and TRBJ1-2, reads ETGVTQSPTHLIKTRGQQVTLRCSSQSGHNTVSWYQQALGQGPQFIFQYYREEENGRGNFPPRFSGLQFPNYSSELNVNALELDDSALYLCASSFGGVDGYTFGSGTRLTVV.

The chain has TRBV6-1 and TRBJ2-7; TRBD1 aligns across 9 bases. The CDR3 runs 16 residues. The germline gives CDR1 MNHNS, CDR2 SASEGT. With 2 bases clipped from V and 2 bases from J, the junction kept 7 bases outside the gene matches. Written as DNA, the CDR3 is TGTGCCAGCAGTGAACTAATGGGGGACAGGGCCTACGAGCAGTACTTC. Protein sequence: CASSELMGDRAYEQYF.

The chain uses TRBV15 and TRBJ1-2, with 9 bases aligning to TRBD1. Germline-derived CDR1 and CDR2 are LNHNV and YYDKDF (reference sequence). The CDR3 spans 17 residues. Unmatched junction bases numbered 13, after V lost 5 bases and J lost 3 bases. CDR3 nucleotides: TGTGCCACCAGCTCCTCGACAGGGGGAAGAGGGGACTATGGCTACACCTTC. It specifies CATSSSTGGRGDYGYTF.

A single count supports this clone. J is TRBJ2-5 and V is TRBV4-1, with 9 bases aligning to TRBD1. Germline V gene data show CDR1 as MGHRA and CDR2 as YSYEKL. The V gene end was trimmed by 4 bases and the J gene end by 4 bases; junction bases not matched to a gene: 7. This CDR3 contains 15 residues. This CDR3 reads CASSRAKDRGETQYF. The CDR3 DNA reads TGCGCCAGCAGCCGAGCAAAGGACAGGGGAGAGACCCAGTACTTC.

This chain links TRBV27 with TRBJ1-2, with a possible D match to TRBD1 (6 bases). The CDR3 sequence is 14 residues long. The germline gives CDR1 MNHEY, CDR2 SMNVEV (reference sequence). With 3 bases removed from V and 3 bases from J, the gap between germline ends came to 11 bases. The DNA of the CDR3 is TGTGCCAGCAGTTTTGTCCCAGGGGACTATGGCTACACCTTC. It translates to CASSFVPGDYGYTF.